This T cell receptor (beta chain) was identified in a study of blood T cells in healthy people across ages (dated by TCRdb to between 2014 and 2017). About the study as a whole: Template switching captured roughly one uniquely barcoded TCR beta cDNA molecule per two T cells in model experiments. Age-related changes in TCR beta repertoire diversity were measured in the study by deep sequencing normalized with unique cDNA molecular identifiers. The donors were split into four age groups: young (average around 17 years), middle-aged (around 40), aged (more than 60) and long-lived (approximately 80). To avoid experimental bias, donors of different ages were spread randomly across the sequencing lanes. The study analyzed two additional independent replicas of 1 million unique cDNA reads from the same blood draw for two donors, one aged 18 to 30 and one aged 80 or older. The study at large found these results: Observed TCR beta diversity per million T cells fell roughly linearly with age, and a significant reduction was already apparent by age roughly 40. Because the CMV infection status of the donors was unknown, age-related changes in expanded clonotypes may potentially have been confounded. Bulk unsorted PBMC profiling prevented conclusive comparison of naive and antigen-experienced compartments. The long-lived group showed more naive CD4+ T cells, fewer expanded clones and increased TCR diversity than the aged group, suggesting age selection. The percentage of naive T cells measured by flow cytometry correlated strongly with observed TCR beta diversity. Estimates of total diversity from one million sequenced T cells were regarded as lower bounds and underestimates.

The sample holds one count of this clonotype. It has no known antigen specificity. Its ends do not fully match the called genes, so a read error is possible. The roughly 39 donors, aged about 6 to 95 years, were systemically healthy Caucasian individuals from Russia. Approximately 9.7 milliliters of peripheral blood were drawn from each donor into EDTA-treated Vacutainer tubes. Ficoll-Paque density-gradient centrifugation was used to isolate PBMCs, with at least 7 million per sample. Total RNA was extracted from PBMCs with Trizol reagent, with at least 6 micrograms obtained per sample. The percentages of naive CD45RAhigh/CD27high T cells were determined by flow cytometry on a PBMC aliquot from every donor. Library prep was done by 5' RACE. The instrument given in TCRdb is Illumina HiSeq 2500. A second roughly 6 to 11 cycle PCR used a sample-barcoded 5' primer and a J-beta primer mix. Each TCR beta cDNA molecule received a unique molecular identifier from a template-switch 5' adaptor carrying 12 random nucleotides. Each sample yielded at least 3 million CDR3-containing paired-end reads. The Mint cDNA synthesis kit, primed by a TRBC-specific oligonucleotide, was used to synthesize first-strand cDNA from all RNA. All cDNA was treated with uracil-DNA glycosylase and then went through a first 18-cycle PCR with the universal primers M1SS and BC2_uni_R. Under the source paper's analysis protocol: Each sample was normalized by randomly selecting 1 million high-quality reads, each carrying a distinct molecular identifier. Reads sharing molecular identifiers were discarded rather than binned into consensus sequences. MiTCR, with a Q25 quality threshold and the strictest error-elimination algorithm, was used for CDR3 identification, clonotype clustering and error correction. A nonparametric unseen species model using Euler transformation provided a lower-bound estimate of total TCR beta diversity. TCRdb reran the public reads through fastp at Q25 and MiXCR, keeping productive beta chains. Every CDR3 protein is listed once, alongside the most common genes and DNA of its rows. These V and J calls derive from TCRdb rather than the authors' analysis. The sample table holds some 1.7 million distinct CDR3 sequences, of which 25% to 30% were seen once. The ten largest make up around 7.7% of the sample.

From the cysteine up to the phenylalanine, the CDR3 has a length of 13 residues. The retained sequence is limited to the CDR3, 39 bases, with the frame set at the first base. For CDR1 and CDR2, the germline V gene (reference sequence) lists SEHNR and FQNEAQ. The chain links TRBV7-9 with TRBJ1-1; the D gene lacks a confident call. Sequenced: blood. The clonotype comes from a woman between 25 and 40 years old in good health. The nucleotide sequence is TGTGCCAGCAGCGCACAAGAGAACACTGGAGCTTTCTTT. Its protein reads: CASSAQENTGAFF.